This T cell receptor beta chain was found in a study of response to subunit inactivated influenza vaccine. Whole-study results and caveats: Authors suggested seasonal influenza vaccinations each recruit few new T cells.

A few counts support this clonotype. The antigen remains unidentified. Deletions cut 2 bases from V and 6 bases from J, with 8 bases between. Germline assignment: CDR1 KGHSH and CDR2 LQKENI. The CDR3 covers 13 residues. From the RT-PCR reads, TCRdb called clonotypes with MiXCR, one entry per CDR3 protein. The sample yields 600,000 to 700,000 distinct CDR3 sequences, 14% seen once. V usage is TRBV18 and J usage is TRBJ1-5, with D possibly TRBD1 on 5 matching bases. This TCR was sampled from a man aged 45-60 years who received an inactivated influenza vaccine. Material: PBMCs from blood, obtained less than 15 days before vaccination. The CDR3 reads CASSPGGIQPQHF. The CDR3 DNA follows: TGTGCCAGCTCACCAGGGGGTATTCAGCCCCAGCATTTT.